The source of this T cell receptor beta chain is a study of spatial heterogeneity in lung cancer. TCRdb reanalysed the 5' RACE reads using MiXCR and keeps one entry per CDR3 protein. The repertoire includes 110,000 or so distinct CDR3 sequences, 11% of them detected once, and roughly 26% sits in the top ten. Points from the study as a whole: Blood carried ubiquitous expanded tumor TCRs more at resection than follow-up.

This clonotype was counted between two and nine times. Antigen unknown. As to time point: blood at routine non-recurrence follow-up after resection. Unsorted whole RNA of tumor, nontumor lung or frozen PBMC was sequenced. CDR1 is ENHRY and CDR2 is SYGVKD in the germline V gene. The germline V and J ends were trimmed by 10 bases and 7 bases, with 14 bases remaining between them. This CDR3 spans 12 amino acids. Sequencing used PBMCs, obtained at follow-up. The gene calls are TRBV10-3 and TRBJ2-1; no firm D call. The sequence was collected from a female donor with early-stage non-small cell lung cancer. CDR3 DNA sequence: TGTGCCACCTCGACCCAGGTGAATGAGCAGTTCTTC. It translates to CATSTQVNEQFF.